These 29 T cell receptor beta chains share one sample of origin, sequenced in a study of shared clonotypes between healthy human individuals. Using immunoSEQ multiplex PCR, the repertoire was profiled, and TCRdb retains in-frame clones only, with some absent. The data hold under 200,000 clones, with around 93% observed a single time. Sequencing was performed on naive CD4+ T cells sorted from blood. Sample subset: CD45RA+ positively selected. Receptors were obtained from a woman aged 25 to 39 in good health.

This chain connects TRBV19 to TRBJ2-5, with 9 bases identical to TRBD1. CDR3 length equals 15 residues. CDR1 and CDR2 from the germline V gene are LNHDA and SQIVND (reference sequence). Trimming at V came to 3 bases and at J to 1 base, leaving 3 bases not matched to a gene. The CDR3: CASSIGDRAQETQYF. Written as DNA, the CDR3 is TGTGCCAGTAGTATCGGGGACAGGGCCCAAGAGACCCAGTACTTC.

The chain is built from TRBV19 and TRBJ2-1, with 11 bases fitting TRBD2. Trimming removed 3 bases from V and 9 bases from J; junction bases left unmatched: 10. The CDR3 runs to 16 residues. Looked up from germline, CDR1 is LNHDA and CDR2 is SQIVND (reference sequence). The CDR3 DNA reads TGTGCCAGTAGTATTCTCGGTAGCGGGAGGGCCGGTGAGCAGTTCTTC. Its translation: CASSILGSGRAGEQFF.

V usage is TRBV28 and J usage is TRBJ1-2; TRBD1 aligns across 10 bases. With 6 bases clipped from V and 4 bases from J, the junction kept 8 bases outside the gene matches. The CDR3 consists of 15 residues. CDR1 and CDR2 (germline): MDHEN, SYDVKM. CDR3 sequence reads: CASSMGQGRFYGYTF. The CDR3 nucleotides read TGTGCCAGCAGCATGGGACAGGGGCGATTCTATGGCTACACCTTC.

This sequence joins TRBV19 and TRBJ1-2; the D is unclear. The V and J ends lost 1 base and 4 bases respectively, with 10 bases between them. CDR1 is LNHDA and CDR2 is SQIVND in the germline V gene (reference sequence). The CDR3 covers 14 residues. The CDR3: CASSIGGRIYGYTF. The CDR3 DNA follows: TGTGCCAGTAGTATAGGCGGCAGGATCTATGGCTACACCTTC.

The chain employs TRBV6-6 and TRBJ2-5; 8 bases line up with TRBD1. Near its end, the DNA agrees better with TRBJ2-7, so the J call may be wrong. This CDR3 region has 14 residues. Germline V gene data show CDR1 as MNHNY and CDR2 as SVGAGI (reference sequence). The chain's CDR3 is CASSSGTGYYEQYF. For the CDR3, the DNA is TGTGCCAGCAGCTCCGGGACAGGCTACTACGAGCAGTACTTC.

The rearrangement links TRBV25-1 to TRBJ1-1; TRBD1 aligns across 7 bases. The V and J ends lost 8 bases and 0 bases, in that order; junction bases with no gene match: 6. From germline, CDR1 is MGHDK and CDR2 SYGVNS. The CDR3 sequence is 14 residues long. The CDR3 DNA reads TGTGCCAGCCGGCGCGGACAGGTGAACACTGAAGCTTTCTTT. It encodes CASRRGQVNTEAFF.

The J gene is TRBJ2-5, the V gene TRBV7-6; 9 bases match TRBD1. V lost 4 bases, J lost 5 bases, and 2 bases stayed unmatched. The CDR3 runs 13 residues. Germline V gene sequence: CDR1 SGHVS, CDR2 FNYEAQ. The chain's CDR3 is CASSWTGVETQYF. CDR3 sequence (DNA): TGTGCCAGCAGCTGGACAGGGGTTGAGACCCAGTACTTC.

This chain joins TRBV9 and TRBJ1-1, with no clear D. Germline V CDR1 and CDR2: SGDLS, YYNGEE. V dropped 0 bases and J dropped 1 base, with 10 bases sitting between them. This CDR3 spans 15 amino acids. Here the CDR3 DNA reads TGTGCCAGCAGCGTAGACCCCGAAGGGAACACTGAAGCTTTCTTT. Translated: CASSVDPEGNTEAFF. The whole variable domain, filled in from reference TRBV9 and TRBJ1-1, reads DSGVTQTPKHLITATGQRVTLRCSPRSGDLSVYWYQQSLDQGLQFLIQYYNGEERAKGNILERFSAQQFPDLHSELNLSSLELGDSALYFCASSVDPEGNTEAFFGQGTRLTVV.

Here the CDR3 DNA reads TGTGCCAGCACCTATAGACCCGGGGTTAGGACTAATGAAAAACTGTTTTTT. This codes for CASTYRPGVRTNEKLFF. This chain joins TRBV11-2 and TRBJ1-4; no clear D. The CDR3 is 17 amino acids. V lost 7 bases and J 2 bases, leaving 20 bases between the germline ends. CDR1 and CDR2 from the germline V gene are SGHAT and FQNNGV.

The gene calls are TRBV5-1 and TRBJ2-7; D unclear. There are 14 residues in the CDR3. The ends were cut back, 4 bases at V and 5 bases at J, with 16 bases in the middle. Germline V gives CDR1 SGHRS, CDR2 YFSETQ. The CDR3 coding sequence is TGCGCCAGCAGCCTCCTACCGGTTGCGGACGAGCAGTACTTC. Amino acids: CASSLLPVADEQYF.

The chain couples TRBV19 to TRBJ1-4, with a possible D match to TRBD1 (5 bases). The CDR3 is 15 amino acids. Germline CDR1 reads LNHDA; CDR2 reads SQIVND (reference sequence). The ends were cut back, 2 bases at V and 0 bases at J, with 7 bases in the middle. Here the CDR3 reads CASSIQGSTNEKLFF. In nucleotides, the CDR3 is TGTGCCAGTAGTATACAGGGCTCAACTAATGAAAAACTGTTTTTT.

J is TRBJ2-7 and V is TRBV21-1; TRBD2, the table's D call, lacks a check against the DNA. TRBV21-1 is assigned pseudogene status. The CDR3 totals 16 residues. CDR3 protein: CASSKLAGDKTYEQYF. The DNA for the CDR3 is TGTGCCAGCAGCAAACTAGCTGGCGACAAGACCTACGAGCAGTACTTC.

This rearrangement joins TRBV28 to TRBJ1-2; possible D gene TRBD1, 5 bases. V lost 8 bases and J lost 0, with 19 bases in between. CDR3 length: 16 residues. Germline-derived CDR1 and CDR2 are MDHEN and SYDVKM. CDR3 loop: CASLRAGHASNYGYTF. The CDR3 DNA reads TGTGCCAGCCTCAGGGCAGGGCATGCGTCTAACTATGGCTACACCTTC.

V gene TRBV5-6 combines with J gene TRBJ2-5; D uncertain. The DNA end is a closer match to TRBJ2-7, so the J assignment may be wrong. The CDR3 covers 13 residues. Germline V CDR1 and CDR2: SGHDT, YYEEEE. The CDR3 DNA follows: TGTGCCAGCAGCTTGGTTTCGTCCCACGAGCAGTACTTC. Translation: CASSLVSSHEQYF.

The V call is TRBV6-5, the J call TRBJ1-2; 7 nucleotides line up with TRBD1. This CDR3 is 12 amino acids long. Trimming cost V 9 bases and J 7 bases; bases outside gene matches: 8. Germline V gene lookup returns CDR1 MNHEY and CDR2 SVGAGI. CDR3 nucleotides: TGTGCCAGTCGACGGACAGGTGGTGGCTACACCTTC. This codes for CASRRTGGGYTF.

The V and J genes are TRBV4-2 and TRBJ2-5, with 7 bases fitting TRBD2. V shed 5 bases and J 3 bases; nucleotides not matched to a gene: 12. Looked up from germline, CDR1 is LGHNA and CDR2 is YNFKEQ. CDR3 length: 16 residues. The CDR3 coding sequence is TGTGCCAGCAGCGGGGACTATGGCGGGAGCAAAGAGACCCAGTACTTC. Translating it yields CASSGDYGGSKETQYF.

The chain recombines TRBV7-3 with TRBJ2-6; tentative D call: TRBD2 (5 bases). The CDR3 length is 18 residues. V was pared by 5 bases and J by 0 bases, with 17 bases between. In germline, CDR1 is SGHTA, CDR2 FQGTGA. The CDR3 DNA sequence: TGTGCCAGCAGCCCCCGACCCCGAGGGCCCTCTGGGGCCAACGTCCTGACTTTC. Amino acids: CASSPRPRGPSGANVLTF.

Turning to this clone: Other DNA sequences in the sample encode the same CDR3. V usage is TRBV2 and J usage is TRBJ2-3; D remains unclear. Germline loops: CDR1 SNHLY, CDR2 FYNNEI. The CDR3 consists of 11 residues. Trimming took off 4 bases at V and 5 bases at J, with 4 bases between the two ends. The CDR3 sequence is CASSVRDTQYF. As DNA, the CDR3 is TGTGCCAGCAGTGTAAGAGATACGCAGTATTTT.

The chain carries TRBV21-1 and TRBJ2-7. TRBV21-1 constitutes a pseudogene. The CDR3 sequence is 18 residues long. CDR3 DNA sequence: TGTGCCAGATCGGCAACCCCCCCCCGACGGACGTCCTGGTACGAGCAGTACTTC. Amino acids: CARSATPPRRTSWYEQYF.

The chain joins TRBV29-1 to TRBJ2-7; possibly TRBD1 for D (6 bases). The CDR3 consists of 15 residues. CDR1 is SQVTM, CDR2 ANQGSEA, per germline. V was clipped by 6 bases and J by 0 bases, with 18 bases between them. CDR3 sequence reads: CSVLQQGSSSYEQYF. The CDR3 DNA follows: TGCAGCGTCCTCCAACAGGGATCGAGCTCCTACGAGCAGTACTTC.

The genes are TRBV5-1 and TRBJ2-7; D is tentatively TRBD1 or TRBD2 (5 bases each). Trimming cost V 5 bases and J 4 bases, with 22 bases left between them. The CDR3 sequence is 16 residues long. Germline CDR1 reads SGHRS; CDR2 reads YFSETQ. CDR3 in DNA: TGCGCCAGCAGTTCCAATCCCGAGGGGTTCGGGTACGAGCAGTACTTC. Protein: CASSSNPEGFGYEQYF.

This clone was recorded only once. The J gene is TRBJ2-2, the V gene TRBV7-8, with 12 bases fitting TRBD2. The CDR3 runs 18 residues. Per germline, CDR1 SGHVS and CDR2 FQNEAQ. Trimming cost V 0 bases and J 7 bases; bases outside gene matches: 9. The CDR3 sequence is CASSLAVTSGSSYGELFF. The CDR3 region has the DNA TGTGCCAGCAGCTTAGCCGTGACTAGCGGGAGTTCGTACGGGGAGCTGTTTTTT.

The chain carries TRBV7-2 and TRBJ2-5, with 12 bases fitting TRBD2. From germline, CDR1 is SGHTA and CDR2 FQGNSA. This CDR3 region has 15 residues. The trim removed 3 bases at V and 11 bases at J, leaving 10 bases unmatched. The CDR3 DNA follows: TGTGCCAGCAGCTTGGCCCTAGCGGGAGGGCGAAAGCAGTACTTC. Translated, it gives CASSLALAGGRKQYF.

The rearrangement links TRBV18 to TRBJ2-1; TRBD2 matches at 13 bases. V lost 6 bases and J lost 10; bases outside the gene matches: 12. Germline loops: CDR1 KGHSH, CDR2 LQKENI. CDR3 length: 16 amino acids. The DNA for the CDR3 is TGTGCCAGCTCTTCCAAAGGGACTAGCGGGGCCTTGGAGCAGTTCTTC. This encodes CASSSKGTSGALEQFF.

The chain is built from TRBV6-1 and TRBJ1-4; no definite D call. Trimming took off 2 bases at V and 7 bases at J, with 11 bases between the two ends. CDR3 length: 14 residues. Germline V CDR1 and CDR2: MNHNS, SASEGT. DNA for the CDR3: TGTGCCAGCAGTGAACGGGGTTCGAGTGAAAAACTGTTTTTT. Residues: CASSERGSSEKLFF.

The table lists this clone with a count of one. J is TRBJ2-7 and V is TRBV10-3; D is unclear. This CDR3 comprises 15 residues. CDR1 ENHRY and CDR2 SYGVKD come from the germline V gene. V was pared by 6 bases and J by 5 bases, with 20 bases between. CDR3 sequence: CAISEVFTARNEQYF. As DNA, the CDR3 is TGTGCCATCAGCGAGGTTTTTACAGCGAGAAACGAGCAGTACTTC.

The V gene is TRBV5-8, the J gene TRBJ2-1; 7 bases fit TRBD2. The CDR3 covers 17 residues. V lost 3 bases, J lost 0 bases, and 9 bases stayed unmatched. Germline CDR1 is SGHTS and CDR2 is YDEGEE. Here the CDR3 DNA reads TGTGCCAGCAGCTCTGGGAGGGTCGCCGTCTCCTACAATGAGCAGTTCTTC. It codes for CASSSGRVAVSYNEQFF.

The rearrangement joins TRBV7-9 to TRBJ1-2, with 8 bases identical to TRBD1. CDR3 size: 14 residues. Trimming cost V 3 bases and J 8 bases; bases outside gene matches: 8. Germline-derived CDR1 and CDR2 are SEHNR and FQNEAQ (reference sequence). The CDR3 sequence: CASSFQGAPLGYTF. Written as DNA, the CDR3 is TGTGCCAGCAGCTTCCAGGGGGCCCCTCTAGGCTACACCTTC.

The rearrangement links TRBV2 to TRBJ2-7; D is perhaps TRBD1 or TRBD2 (5 bases each). The germline gives CDR1 SNHLY, CDR2 FYNNEI. The V gene lost 2 bases and the J gene lost 1 base, with 15 bases spanning the gap. This CDR3 is 16 amino acids long. The CDR3 protein is CASSENPGTLSYEQYF. In DNA form, the CDR3 reads TGTGCCAGCAGTGAAAACCCAGGGACGTTGTCCTACGAGCAGTACTTC.